Following are 22 T cell receptor beta chains from one sample sequenced in a study of tumor-infiltrating lymphocytes in oesophageal squamous cell carcinoma (dated by TCRdb to about 2016). The library was made by PCR. TCRdb records Illumina HiSeq 2000 as the sequencer. The raw public data were reprocessed by TCRdb itself: fastp quality trimming at Q25, MiXCR clonotype calling, in-frame beta chains only. All rows with the same CDR3 protein become a single entry with the most common DNA and genes. This sample is represented by 9,500 to 13,000 distinct CDR3 sequences; around 54% of them were singletons. Together, the top ten hold approximately 42% of the sample. The specimen was esophageal tumor tissue. Receptors originate from a female donor with esophageal squamous cell carcinoma.

The J gene is TRBJ2-1, the V gene TRBV7-3; D may be TRBD1 (6 bases). The J call may not be correct, given that the DNA end is closer to TRBJ2-7. This CDR3 region has 16 residues. The germline gives CDR1 SGHTA, CDR2 FQGTGA. The CDR3 region is CASSITRDTRANEQYF. The CDR3 nucleotides read TGTGCCAGCAGCATCACCCGGGACACTAGAGCCAATGAGCAGTACTTC.

This clonotype has more than one count but fewer than ten. V usage is TRBV6-1 and J usage is TRBJ2-2, with 8 nucleotides matching TRBD2. V trimming: 1 base; J trimming: 8 bases; junction bases outside the gene matches: 9. CDR3 length: 16 residues. CDR1 and CDR2 (germline): MNHNS, SASEGT. CDR3: CASSEEPAGVSGELFF. CDR3 in DNA: TGTGCCAGCAGTGAAGAGCCAGCGGGAGTGTCTGGGGAGCTGTTTTTT.

By its share, this clonotype is hyperexpanded. The V and J genes are TRBV6-1 and TRBJ2-7; D not resolved. Germline-derived CDR1 and CDR2 are MNHNS and SASEGT. Trimming stripped 0 bases from V and 5 bases from J, with 11 bases between. The CDR3 contains 14 residues. The CDR3 nucleotides are TGTGCCAGCAGTGAAGCGCTAGGACCCCACGAGCAGTACTTC. Amino acids: CASSEALGPHEQYF.

Points on this clonotype: The conserved phenylalanine or tryptophan normally closing the CDR3 is absent here, so this likely arose from a read error. It is unclear where the CDR3 begins or ends on the DNA, so no DNA is shown, and the CDR3 is as TCRdb lists it. This chain joins TRBV7-9 and TRBJ2-3; the table's D gene call, TRBD1, was not cross checked with the DNA. The CDR3 length equals 16 residues, ends included. Germline V CDR1 and CDR2: SEHNR, FQNEAQ (reference sequence). The CDR3 region is CASRAGYGYNEQFFGP.

The V call is TRBV5-1, the J call TRBJ2-1; tentatively, D is TRBD2 (6 bases). The J call may be faulty, since TRBJ2-5 better matches the DNA end. This CDR3 contains 14 residues. CDR1 and CDR2 (germline): SGHRS, YFSETQ. The CDR3 here is CASSFGGDGETQYF. The CDR3 DNA follows: TGCGCCAGCAGCTTTGGCGGGGACGGAGAGACCCAGTACTTC.

This chain connects TRBV7-4 to TRBJ2-3; 9 bases fit TRBD2. The CDR3 has 17 amino acids. Germline CDR1 reads SGHVT; CDR2 reads SQSDAQ. Losses at the gene ends were 2 bases for V and 4 bases for J; bases not matched to a gene: 10. CDR3 nucleotide sequence: TGTGCCAGCAGCTTAATAGGTGGCGGGAGGGCCGCAGATACGCAGTATTTT. It specifies CASSLIGGGRAADTQYF. Full variable domain (rest looked up from reference TRBV7-4 and TRBJ2-3): GAGVSQSPRYKVAKRGRDVALRCDSISGHVTLYWYRQTLGQGSEVLTYSQSDAQRDKSGRPSGRFSAERPERSVSTLKIQRTEQGDSAVYLCASSLIGGGRAADTQYFGPGTRLTVL.

This sequence joins TRBV7-2 and TRBJ2-3, with 10 positions matching TRBD2. CDR3 length equals 16 residues. The germline V gene has CDR1 SGHTA and CDR2 FQGNSA. Trimming cost V 5 bases and J 2 bases; bases outside gene matches: 7. Here the CDR3 DNA reads TGTGCCAGCAGCCGCTTAGCGGGGGGAAACACAGATACGCAGTATTTT. This sequence encodes CASSRLAGGNTDTQYF. Complete variable domain (other parts from reference TRBV7-2 and TRBJ2-3): GAGVSQSPSNKVTEKGKDVELRCDPISGHTALYWYRQSLGQGLEFLIYFQGNSAPDKSGLPSDRFSAERTGGSVSTLTIQRTQQEDSAVYLCASSRLAGGNTDTQYFGPGTRLTVL.

The chain carries TRBV7-8 and TRBJ2-6, with D possibly being TRBD1 (6 bases). Gene TRBJ2-7 matches the end of the DNA better, so the J call may be wrong. Germline V gives CDR1 SGHVS, CDR2 FQNEAQ. The CDR3 totals 15 residues. CDR3 bases: TGTGCCAGCAGCCTAGGCCCCGACAGGCGATACGAGCAGTACTTC. Protein: CASSLGPDRRYEQYF.

This clonotype is medium-sized within its sample. The V call is TRBV28, the J call TRBJ2-6; 11 bases are shared with TRBD1. The CDR3 extends over 18 amino acids. Germline CDR1 MDHEN, CDR2 SYDVKM. The ends lost 4 bases at V and 2 bases at J; junction bases unmatched: 7. This CDR3 reads CASSSDRGRLAGANVLTF. The DNA for the CDR3 is TGTGCCAGCAGTTCGGACAGGGGGCGACTAGCTGGGGCCAACGTCCTGACTTTC.

V usage is TRBV7-8 and J usage is TRBJ2-3, with D perhaps being TRBD1 or TRBD2 (6 bases each). Judging by the DNA end, TRBJ2-7 fits better; the J call may be wrong. The CDR3 length is 17 residues. CDR1 is SGHVS and CDR2 is FQNEAQ in the germline V gene. CDR3 loop: CASSSHEGGGMRHEQYF. The CDR3 DNA reads as TGTGCCAGCAGCTCCCACGAGGGGGGCGGGATGCGGCACGAGCAGTACTTC.

This clonotype came up many times. The chain couples TRBV10-2 to TRBJ2-5; the D gene is possibly TRBD1 (6 bases). CDR1 is WSHSY and CDR2 is SAAADI in the germline V gene. Deletions cut 3 bases from V and 5 bases from J, with 10 bases between. The CDR3 extends over 13 amino acids. The CDR3 coding sequence is TGCGCCAGCAGTGACAGGGGCCGGGAGACCCAGTACTTC. This gives the protein CASSDRGRETQYF.

Only a few counts were recorded for this clonotype. The V call is TRBV7-2, the J call TRBJ2-1, with TRBD2 matching 7 bases. Trimming took 3 bases from V and 10 from J; bases not matched to a gene: 6. Germline V CDR1 and CDR2: SGHTA, FQGNSA. The CDR3 has 13 amino acids. Here the CDR3 reads CASSLAGVPEQFF. The CDR3 nucleotides are TGTGCCAGCAGCTTGGCGGGGGTCCCCGAGCAGTTCTTC.

This clonotype occurred many times. This chain uses TRBV2 with TRBJ1-1, with D tentatively TRBD1 (5 bases). The CDR3 runs to 13 residues. Per the germline V gene, CDR1 is SNHLY and CDR2 is FYNNEI. V lost 6 bases and J lost 4, with 12 bases in between. CDR3 sequence reads: CASRARGGTEAFF. DNA of the CDR3: TGTGCCAGCAGAGCCCGGGGGGGCACTGAAGCTTTCTTT.

The CDR3 region is CASSFGDRSTDTQYF. The CDR3, as DNA: TGTGCCAGCAGCTTTGGCGATCGTAGCACAGATACGCAGTATTTT. The rearrangement joins TRBV7-4 to TRBJ2-3; no firm D call. There are 15 residues in the CDR3. CDR1 SGHVT and CDR2 SQSDAQ come from the germline V gene. Trimming removed 3 bases from V and 0 bases from J, with 10 bases in between.

As concerns this clonotype: One end of the junction fails to match germline, which may point to a read error. The genes are TRBV7-7 and TRBJ2-2; D possibly corresponds to TRBD1 (6 bases). The CDR3 is 15 residues long. Germline lookup yields CDR1 SSHAT and CDR2 FNYEAQ (reference sequence). CDR3 sequence reads: CASSSQGHGTGELFF. The CDR3 nucleotides are TGTGCTAGCAGCTCACAGGGCCACGGGACCGGGGAGCTGTTTTTT.

V is TRBV7-2 and J is TRBJ2-4, with 8 positions matching TRBD1. The last part of the DNA fits TRBJ2-7 better; the J call may be wrong. CDR1 is SGHTA and CDR2 is FQGNSA in the germline V gene. The CDR3 spans 14 residues. CDR3 protein: CASKNRGDFYEQYF. Here the CDR3 DNA reads TGTGCCAGCAAGAACAGGGGGGATTTCTACGAGCAGTACTTC.

This clonotype was observed at least ten times. The rearrangement links TRBV7-6 to TRBJ2-1; 10 nucleotides align to TRBD1. The assigned J gene may be wrong: the sequence end matches TRBJ2-7 better. The CDR3 loop spans 18 amino acids. Germline V lookup: CDR1 SGHVS, CDR2 FNYEAQ. CDR3 coding DNA: TGTGCCAGCAGCTCCAGGCCCGACAGGGGGCAGTCCTACAATGAGCAGTACTTC. This codes for CASSSRPDRGQSYNEQYF.

This clonotype occurred many times. The CDR3 end shows no conserved phenylalanine or tryptophan, and so a read error is likely. The DNA is left out, because the CDR3 cannot be placed on it with certainty; the CDR3 is given as TCRdb lists it. The chain carries TRBV7-9 and TRBJ2-7; no check of the table's D call, TRBD1, against the DNA was made. CDR1 and CDR2 from the germline V gene are SEHNR and FQNEAQ (reference sequence). The CDR3 length is 15 residues, termini included. Here the CDR3 reads CASGQGGNYGYTFGS.

This clonotype has a count of ten or more. The V and J genes are TRBV7-8 and TRBJ2-5; D assignment may be TRBD1 or TRBD2 (5 bases each). This CDR3 has 14 amino acids. CDR1 and CDR2 from the germline V gene are SGHVS and FQNEAQ. V was cut by 5 bases and J by 5 bases, with 15 bases left in between. CDR3 sequence: CASSPGTGRETQYF. The CDR3 DNA reads as TGTGCCAGCAGCCCCGGGACCGGAAGGGAGACCCAGTACTTC.

This clonotype was counted only a few times. The chain links TRBV7-2 to TRBJ2-2, with D possibly being TRBD1 (6 bases). This CDR3 contains 16 residues. Germline V lookup: CDR1 SGHTA, CDR2 FQGNSA. Trimming removed 5 bases at V and 1 base at J, with 14 bases between. CDR3 residues: CASSITDRENTGELFF. The CDR3 DNA is TGTGCCAGCAGCATAACGGACAGAGAGAACACCGGGGAGCTGTTTTTT.

The gene calls are TRBV7-2 and TRBJ1-2; 7 bases are shared with TRBD1. This CDR3 contains 14 residues. The junction had 7 bases not matched to a gene; V was cut back by 1 base and J by 8 bases. Germline V gives CDR1 SGHTA, CDR2 FQGNSA. In DNA, the CDR3 is TGTGCCAGCAGCTTAGGGACAGGCCTGGACGGCTACACCTTC. Translation gives CASSLGTGLDGYTF.

The rearrangement links TRBV7-8 to TRBJ2-1; D not resolved. V shed 1 base and J shed 6 bases, with 4 bases lying between them. Per germline, CDR1 SGHVS and CDR2 FQNEAQ. The CDR3 has 12 residues. The CDR3: CASSLGTNEQFF. In DNA form, the CDR3 reads TGTGCCAGCAGCTTAGGCACCAATGAGCAGTTCTTC.